This entry features one T cell receptor beta chain sequence. The sample is drawn from a study of T cell changes during pregnancy in multiple sclerosis. The V end lost 4 bases, the J end lost 8 bases, and 15 bases lay between the germline ends. CDR1 is GTSNPN and CDR2 is SVGIG in the germline V gene (reference sequence). The CDR3 runs to 13 residues. Generated by immunoSEQ multiplex PCR, the TCRdb table keeps only in-frame clones and is missing some. The data hold 60,000 to 90,000 clones, with about 94% observed a single time. This rearrangement joins TRBV30 to TRBJ2-1; the D gene is possibly TRBD2 (6 bases). The source was peripheral blood, collected in the first trimester of pregnancy. The origin of this receptor is a female donor in good health, enrolled as a control in a pregnancy study. The CDR3 DNA is TGTGCCTGGACCCGGCTAGCGCTCCATGAGCAGTTCTTC. Translating it yields CAWTRLALHEQFF.